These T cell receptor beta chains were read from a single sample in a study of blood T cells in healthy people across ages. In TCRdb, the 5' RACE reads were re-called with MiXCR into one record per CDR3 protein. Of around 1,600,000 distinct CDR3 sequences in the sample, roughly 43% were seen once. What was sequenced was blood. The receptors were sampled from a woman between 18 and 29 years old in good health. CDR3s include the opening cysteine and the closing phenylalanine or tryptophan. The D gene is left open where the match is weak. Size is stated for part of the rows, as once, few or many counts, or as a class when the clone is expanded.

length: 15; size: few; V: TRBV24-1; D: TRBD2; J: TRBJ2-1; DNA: TGTGCCACCAGTGATTCCCGACTAGCGGGAGAAGAGCAGTTCTTC; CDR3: CATSDSRLAGEEQFF
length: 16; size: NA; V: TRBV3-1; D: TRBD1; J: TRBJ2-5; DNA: TGTGCCAGCAGCCAAGATTGGTCAGGGGGCCTGAGGACCCAGTACTTC; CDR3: CASSQDWSGGLRTQYF
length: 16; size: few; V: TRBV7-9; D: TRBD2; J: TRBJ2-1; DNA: TGTGCCAGCAGCTTAGAGGGATTTGGCGGGGGGAATGAGCAGTTCTTC; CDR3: CASSLEGFGGGNEQFF
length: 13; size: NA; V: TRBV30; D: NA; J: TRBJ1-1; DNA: TGTGCCTGGAGTGGGACAATGAACACTGAAGCTTTCTTT; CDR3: CAWSGTMNTEAFF
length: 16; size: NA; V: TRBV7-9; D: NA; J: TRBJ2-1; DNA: TGTGCCAGCAGCTTAGCATCGAGGCCCACGTACAATGAGCAGTTCTTC; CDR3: CASSLASRPTYNEQFF
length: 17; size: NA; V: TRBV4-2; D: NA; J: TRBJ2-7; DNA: TGTGCCAGCAGCCAAGAACTTACAGACCGGGGATTTTTCGCCCTGTACTTC; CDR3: CASSQELTDRGFFALYF
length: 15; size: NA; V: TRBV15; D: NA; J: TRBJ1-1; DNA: TGTGCCACCAGCAGAGATAAGGGGGGGAACACTGAAGCTTTCTTT; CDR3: CATSRDKGGNTEAFF
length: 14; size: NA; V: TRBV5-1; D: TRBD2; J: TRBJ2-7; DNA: TGCGCCAGCAGCCCTCCGGGACTAGTTGGCGAGCAGTACTTC; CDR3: CASSPPGLVGEQYF
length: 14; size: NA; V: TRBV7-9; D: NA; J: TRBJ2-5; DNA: TGTGCCAGCAGCTTAACGGGGCCTGTGGAGACCCAGTACTTC; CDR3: CASSLTGPVETQYF
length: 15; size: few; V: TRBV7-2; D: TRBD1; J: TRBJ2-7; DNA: TGTGCCAGCAGCTTTGAAAGGGACAGACGCGACGAGCAGTACTTC; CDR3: CASSFERDRRDEQYF
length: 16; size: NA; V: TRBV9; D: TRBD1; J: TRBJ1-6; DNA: TGTGCCAGCAGCGAGACAGGGGGCGCCGATAATTCACCCCTCCACTTT; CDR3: CASSETGGADNSPLHF
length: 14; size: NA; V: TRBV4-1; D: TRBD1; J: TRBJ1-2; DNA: TGCGCCAGCAGCAGAGGACAGGTGGGGTATGGCTACACCTTC; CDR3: CASSRGQVGYGYTF
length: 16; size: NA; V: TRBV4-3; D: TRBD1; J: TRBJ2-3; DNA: TGCGCCAGCAGCCAAGTGACCTGGACAGGGACAGATACGCAGTATTTT; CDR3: CASSQVTWTGTDTQYF
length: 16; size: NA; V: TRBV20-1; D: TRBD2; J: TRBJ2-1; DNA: TGCAGTGCTAGAGTGTTAGCGGGAGGGCCAGGGGATGAGCAGTTCTTC; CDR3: CSARVLAGGPGDEQFF
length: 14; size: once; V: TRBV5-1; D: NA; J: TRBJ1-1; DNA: TGCGCCGGCAGCTTGGCCGGGCCAGATCAGGAGGCTTTCTTT; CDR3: CAGSLAGPDQEAFF
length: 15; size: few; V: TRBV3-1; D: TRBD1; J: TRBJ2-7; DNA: TGTGCCAGCAGCCAAGCCGTGACAGGGTTCTACGAGCAGTACTTC; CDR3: CASSQAVTGFYEQYF
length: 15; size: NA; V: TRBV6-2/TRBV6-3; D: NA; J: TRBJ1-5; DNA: TGTGCCAGCAGTTCCCGAGCGGCTAGCAATCAACCCCAGCATTTT; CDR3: CASSSRAASNQPQHF
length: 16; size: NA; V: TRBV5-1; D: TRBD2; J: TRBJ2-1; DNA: TGCGCCAGCAGCACCGGACTAGCGGGGGGGTACAATGAGCAGTTCTTC; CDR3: CASSTGLAGGYNEQFF
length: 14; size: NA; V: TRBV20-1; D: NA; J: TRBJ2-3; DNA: TGCAGTACTAGAGTTGTGGTGAGCACAGATACGCAGTATTTT; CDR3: CSTRVVVSTDTQYF
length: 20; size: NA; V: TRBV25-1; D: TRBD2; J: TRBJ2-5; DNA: TGTGCCAGCAGTGAATGGGGCGCTACTAGCGGAGCTATCCTCCAAGAGACCCAGTACTTC; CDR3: CASSEWGATSGAILQETQYF
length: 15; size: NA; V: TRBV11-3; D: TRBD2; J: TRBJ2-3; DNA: TGTGCCAGCAGCACGGGACTAGCTCGCAAAGATACGCAGTATTTT; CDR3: CASSTGLARKDTQYF
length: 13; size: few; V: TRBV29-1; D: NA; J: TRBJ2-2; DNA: TGCAGCGTTGACTCCTCGGGCACCGGGGAGCTGTTTTTT; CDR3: CSVDSSGTGELFF
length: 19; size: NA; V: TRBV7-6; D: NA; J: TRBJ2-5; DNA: TGTGCCAGCAGCTTGCGGACGCGGGGTTGGAACCCAGATGGGGAGACCCAGTACTTC; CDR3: CASSLRTRGWNPDGETQYF
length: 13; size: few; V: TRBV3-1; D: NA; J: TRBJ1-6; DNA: TGTGCCAGCAGCGCTACGACAGCTATCTCCCTCCACTTT; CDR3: CASSATTAISLHF